The present entry profiles one T cell receptor beta chain with its context. This sample stems from a study of blood T cell repertoires in COVID-19. Study details: The origin of the acute and convalescent COVID-19 samples was the United States, Italy and Spain. PBMCs, B-cell-depleted T cells, or T cells provided the cDNA or gDNA that made up the material.

Sequencing used immunoSEQ multiplex PCR; TCRdb keeps in-frame clones, though not all of them. The sample has about 130,000 clones, about 80% seen once. J gave up 5 bases and V 0 bases, and 6 bases lay outside the gene matches. The germline V gene has CDR1 MGHRA and CDR2 YSYEKL. This CDR3 contains 15 residues. This sequence joins TRBV4-1 and TRBJ2-5; 7 nucleotides align to TRBD2. This TCR derives from an elderly woman with acute or convalescent COVID-19. Sequencing was performed on peripheral blood. As DNA, the CDR3 is TGCGCCAGCAGCCAAGATCGGGAGGCCGGGGAGACCCAGTACTTC. Encoded protein: CASSQDREAGETQYF.